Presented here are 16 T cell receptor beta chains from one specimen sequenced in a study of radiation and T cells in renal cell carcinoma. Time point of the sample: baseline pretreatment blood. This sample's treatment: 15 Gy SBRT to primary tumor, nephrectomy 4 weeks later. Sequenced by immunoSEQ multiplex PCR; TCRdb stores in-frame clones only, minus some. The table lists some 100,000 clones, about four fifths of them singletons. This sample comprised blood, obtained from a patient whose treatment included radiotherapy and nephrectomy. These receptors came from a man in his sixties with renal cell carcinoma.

CDR3 sequence (DNA): TGTGCCAGTAGTTCTTGGACAGGGCCGTCTGGGGCCAACGTCCTGACTTTC. Amino acid sequence: CASSSWTGPSGANVLTF. The rearrangement joins TRBV19 to TRBJ2-6, with 8 nucleotides matching TRBD1. The CDR3 spans 17 residues. The germline gives CDR1 LNHDA, CDR2 SQIVND (reference sequence). Trimming at V came to 5 bases and at J to 1 base, leaving 7 bases not matched to a gene.

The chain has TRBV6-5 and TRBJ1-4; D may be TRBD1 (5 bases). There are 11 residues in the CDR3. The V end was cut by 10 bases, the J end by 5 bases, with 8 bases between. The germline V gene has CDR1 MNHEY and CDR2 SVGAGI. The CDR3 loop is CATRTNEKLFF. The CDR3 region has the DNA TGTGCCACTCGGACAAATGAAAAACTGTTTTTT.

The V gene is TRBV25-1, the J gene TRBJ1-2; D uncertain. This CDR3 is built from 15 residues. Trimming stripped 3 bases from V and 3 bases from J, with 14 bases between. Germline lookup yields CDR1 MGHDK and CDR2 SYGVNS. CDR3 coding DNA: TGTGCCAGCAGTGACTCCACGGGAGTCTACTATGGCTACACCTTC. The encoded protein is CASSDSTGVYYGYTF.

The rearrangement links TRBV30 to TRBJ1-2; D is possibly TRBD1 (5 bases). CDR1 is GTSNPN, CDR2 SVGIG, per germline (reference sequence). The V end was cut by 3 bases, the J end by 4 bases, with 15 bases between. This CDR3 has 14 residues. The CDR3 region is CAWRRGEGIYGYTF. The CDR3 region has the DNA TGTGCCTGGAGGAGAGGGGAAGGGATCTATGGCTACACCTTC.

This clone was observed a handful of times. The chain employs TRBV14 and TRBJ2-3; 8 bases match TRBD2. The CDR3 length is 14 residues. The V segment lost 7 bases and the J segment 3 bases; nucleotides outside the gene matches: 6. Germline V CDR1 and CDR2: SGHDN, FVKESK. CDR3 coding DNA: TGTGCCAGCACCACCGGGAGGGGGACAGATACGCAGTATTTT. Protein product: CASTTGRGTDTQYF.

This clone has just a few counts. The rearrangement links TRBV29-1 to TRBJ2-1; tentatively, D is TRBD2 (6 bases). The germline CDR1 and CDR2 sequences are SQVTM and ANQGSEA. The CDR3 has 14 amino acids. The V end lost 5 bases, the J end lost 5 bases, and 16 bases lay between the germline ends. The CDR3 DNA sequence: TGCAGCGTTCGTATTCGGGGGTGGGACAATGAGCAGTTCTTC. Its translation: CSVRIRGWDNEQFF.

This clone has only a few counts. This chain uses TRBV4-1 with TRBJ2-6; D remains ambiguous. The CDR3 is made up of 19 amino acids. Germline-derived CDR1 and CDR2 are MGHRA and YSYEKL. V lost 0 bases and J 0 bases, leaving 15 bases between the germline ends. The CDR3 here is CASSQDTGLWSSGANVLTF. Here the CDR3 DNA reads TGCGCCAGCAGCCAAGATACGGGCCTTTGGAGCTCTGGGGCCAACGTCCTGACTTTC.

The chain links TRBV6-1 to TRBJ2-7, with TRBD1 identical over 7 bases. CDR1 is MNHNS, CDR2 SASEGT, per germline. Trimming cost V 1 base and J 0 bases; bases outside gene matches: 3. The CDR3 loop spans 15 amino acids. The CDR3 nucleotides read TGTGCCAGCAGTGAAGGGGGACAGTTCTCCTACGAGCAGTACTTC. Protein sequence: CASSEGGQFSYEQYF.

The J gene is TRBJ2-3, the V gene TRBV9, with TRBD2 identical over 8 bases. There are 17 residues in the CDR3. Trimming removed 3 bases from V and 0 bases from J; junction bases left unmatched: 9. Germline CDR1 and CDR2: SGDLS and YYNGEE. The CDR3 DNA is TGTGCCAGCAGCGCCACCCAGGGCGGGAGGAGCACAGATACGCAGTATTTT. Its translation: CASSATQGGRSTDTQYF.

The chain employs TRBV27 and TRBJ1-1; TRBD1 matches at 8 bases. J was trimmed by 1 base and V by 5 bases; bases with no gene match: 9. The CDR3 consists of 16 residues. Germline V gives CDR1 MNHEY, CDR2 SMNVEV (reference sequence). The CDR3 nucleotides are TGTGCCAGCAGTCCACTCCCTGGGACAGGGAACACTGAAGCTTTCTTT. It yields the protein CASSPLPGTGNTEAFF.

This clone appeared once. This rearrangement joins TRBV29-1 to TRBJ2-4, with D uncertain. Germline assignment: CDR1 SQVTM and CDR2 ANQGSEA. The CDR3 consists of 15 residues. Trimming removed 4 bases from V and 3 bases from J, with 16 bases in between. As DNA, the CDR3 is TGCAGCGTTGGGGGTCCCGCTGGAGTCAAAAACATTCAGTACTTC. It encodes CSVGGPAGVKNIQYF.

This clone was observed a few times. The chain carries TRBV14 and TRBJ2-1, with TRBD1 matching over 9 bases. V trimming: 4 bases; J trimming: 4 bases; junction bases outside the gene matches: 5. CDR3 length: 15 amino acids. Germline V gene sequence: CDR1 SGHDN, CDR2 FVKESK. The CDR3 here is CASSLDRGRYNEQFF. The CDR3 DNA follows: TGTGCCAGCAGCCTGGACAGGGGAAGATACAATGAGCAGTTCTTC.

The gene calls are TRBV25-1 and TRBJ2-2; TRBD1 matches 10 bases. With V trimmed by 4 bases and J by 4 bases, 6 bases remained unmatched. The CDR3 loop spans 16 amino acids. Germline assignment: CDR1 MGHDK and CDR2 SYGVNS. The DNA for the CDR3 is TGTGCCAGCAGTGGAGACAGGGGGCTAGGCACCGGGGAGCTGTTTTTT. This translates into CASSGDRGLGTGELFF.

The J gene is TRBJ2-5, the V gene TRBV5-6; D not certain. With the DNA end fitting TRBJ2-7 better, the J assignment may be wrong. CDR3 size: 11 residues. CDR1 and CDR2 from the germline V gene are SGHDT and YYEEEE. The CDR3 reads CASSLGYEQYF. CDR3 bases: TGTGCCAGCAGCTTGGGCTACGAGCAGTACTTC.

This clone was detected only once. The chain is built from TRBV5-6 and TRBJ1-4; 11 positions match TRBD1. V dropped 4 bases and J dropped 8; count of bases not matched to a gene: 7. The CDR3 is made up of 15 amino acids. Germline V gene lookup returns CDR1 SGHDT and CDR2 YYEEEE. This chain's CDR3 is CASSATGTGGEKLFF. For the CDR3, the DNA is TGTGCCAGCAGCGCCACCGGGACAGGGGGGGAAAAACTGTTTTTT.

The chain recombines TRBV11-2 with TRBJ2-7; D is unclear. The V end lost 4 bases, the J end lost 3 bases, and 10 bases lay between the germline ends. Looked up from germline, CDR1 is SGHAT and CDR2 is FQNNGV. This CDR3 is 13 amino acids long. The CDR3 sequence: CASSYTLNYEQYF. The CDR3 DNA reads TGTGCCAGCAGCTATACGCTGAACTACGAGCAGTACTTC.